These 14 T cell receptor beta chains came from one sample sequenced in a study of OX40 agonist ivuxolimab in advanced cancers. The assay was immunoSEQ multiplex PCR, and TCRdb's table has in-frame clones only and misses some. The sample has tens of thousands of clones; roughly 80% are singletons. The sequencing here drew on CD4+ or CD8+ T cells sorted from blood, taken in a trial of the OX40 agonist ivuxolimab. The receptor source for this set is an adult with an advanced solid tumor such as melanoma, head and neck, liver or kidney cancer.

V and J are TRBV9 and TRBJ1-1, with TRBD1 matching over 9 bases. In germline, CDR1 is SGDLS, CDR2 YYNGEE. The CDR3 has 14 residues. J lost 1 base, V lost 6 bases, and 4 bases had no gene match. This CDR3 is CASTLGQGNTEAFF. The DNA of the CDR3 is TGTGCCAGCACCCTGGGACAGGGGAACACTGAAGCTTTCTTT.

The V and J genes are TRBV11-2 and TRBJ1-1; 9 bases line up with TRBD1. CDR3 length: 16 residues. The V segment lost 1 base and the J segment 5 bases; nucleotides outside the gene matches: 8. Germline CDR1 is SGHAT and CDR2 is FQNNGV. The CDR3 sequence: CASSLGDRALVTEAFF. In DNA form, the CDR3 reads TGTGCCAGCAGCTTAGGGGACAGGGCCCTCGTGACTGAAGCTTTCTTT.

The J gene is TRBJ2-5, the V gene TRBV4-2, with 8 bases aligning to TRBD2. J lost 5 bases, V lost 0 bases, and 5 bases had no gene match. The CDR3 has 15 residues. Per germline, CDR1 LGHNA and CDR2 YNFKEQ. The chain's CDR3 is CASSQERTSLETQYF. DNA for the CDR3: TGTGCCAGCAGCCAAGAAAGGACTAGCCTGGAGACCCAGTACTTC.

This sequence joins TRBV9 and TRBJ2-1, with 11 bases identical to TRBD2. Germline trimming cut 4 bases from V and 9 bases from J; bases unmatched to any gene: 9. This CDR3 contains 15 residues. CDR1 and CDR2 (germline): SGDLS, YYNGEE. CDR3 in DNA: TGTGCCAGCAGCACAGGACTAGCGGGTGCCATTGAGCAGTTCTTC. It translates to CASSTGLAGAIEQFF.

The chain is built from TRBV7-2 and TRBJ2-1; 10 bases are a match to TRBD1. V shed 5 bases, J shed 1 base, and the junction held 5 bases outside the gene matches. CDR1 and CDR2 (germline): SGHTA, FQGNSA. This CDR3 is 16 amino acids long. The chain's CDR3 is CASSPRTGGSYNEQFF. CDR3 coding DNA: TGTGCCAGCAGCCCTCGGACAGGGGGTTCCTACAATGAGCAGTTCTTC.

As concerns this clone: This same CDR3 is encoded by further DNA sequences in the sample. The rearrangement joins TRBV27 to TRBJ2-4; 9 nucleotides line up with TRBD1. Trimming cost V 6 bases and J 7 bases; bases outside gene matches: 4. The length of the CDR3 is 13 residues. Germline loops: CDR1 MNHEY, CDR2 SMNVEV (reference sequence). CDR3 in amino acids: CASRTGGVNIQYF. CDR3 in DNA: TGTGCCAGCAGGACAGGGGGAGTTAACATTCAGTACTTC.

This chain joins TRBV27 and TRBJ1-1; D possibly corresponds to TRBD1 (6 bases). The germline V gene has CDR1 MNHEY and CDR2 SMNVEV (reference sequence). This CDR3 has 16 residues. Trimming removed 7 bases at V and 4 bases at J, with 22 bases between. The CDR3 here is CASNPHPGDGGTEAFF. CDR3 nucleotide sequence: TGTGCCAGCAATCCACACCCAGGGGATGGGGGCACTGAAGCTTTCTTT.

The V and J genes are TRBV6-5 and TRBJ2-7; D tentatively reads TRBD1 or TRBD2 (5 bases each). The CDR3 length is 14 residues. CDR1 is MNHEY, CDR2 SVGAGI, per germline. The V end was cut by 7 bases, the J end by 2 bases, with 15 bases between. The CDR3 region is CASKPGTDPYEQYF. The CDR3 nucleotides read TGTGCCAGCAAGCCCGGGACCGACCCCTACGAGCAGTACTTC.

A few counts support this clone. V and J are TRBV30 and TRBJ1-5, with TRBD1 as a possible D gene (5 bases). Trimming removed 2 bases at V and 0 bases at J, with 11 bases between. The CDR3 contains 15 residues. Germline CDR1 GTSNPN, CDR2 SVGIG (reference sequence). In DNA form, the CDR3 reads TGTGCCTGGAGTTCGGGGGTCATTAGCAATCAGCCCCAGCATTTT. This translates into CAWSSGVISNQPQHF.

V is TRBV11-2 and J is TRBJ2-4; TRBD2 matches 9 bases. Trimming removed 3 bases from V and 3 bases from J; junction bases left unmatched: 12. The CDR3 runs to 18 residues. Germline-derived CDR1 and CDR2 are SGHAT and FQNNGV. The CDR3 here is CASSFYEASGIGKNIQYF. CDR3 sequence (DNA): TGTGCCAGCAGCTTTTACGAGGCTAGCGGGATTGGCAAAAACATTCAGTACTTC. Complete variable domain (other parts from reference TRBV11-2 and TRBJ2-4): EAGVAQSPRYKIIEKRQSVAFWCNPISGHATLYWYQQILGQGPKLLIQFQNNGVVDDSQLPKDRFSAERLKGVDSTLKIQPAKLEDSAVYLCASSFYEASGIGKNIQYFGAGTRLSVL.

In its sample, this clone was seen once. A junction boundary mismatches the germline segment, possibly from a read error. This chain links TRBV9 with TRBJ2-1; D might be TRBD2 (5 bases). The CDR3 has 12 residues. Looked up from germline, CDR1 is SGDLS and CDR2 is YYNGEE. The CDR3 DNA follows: TGTGCCAGCAGCGTAGACGGCAGCGGCCCCCTCTTC. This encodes CASSVDGSGPLF. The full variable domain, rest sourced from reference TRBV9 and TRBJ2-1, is DSGVTQTPKHLITATGQRVTLRCSPRSGDLSVYWYQQSLDQGLQFLIQYYNGEERAKGNILERFSAQQFPDLHSELNLSSLELGDSALYFCASSVDGSGPLFGPGTRLTVL.

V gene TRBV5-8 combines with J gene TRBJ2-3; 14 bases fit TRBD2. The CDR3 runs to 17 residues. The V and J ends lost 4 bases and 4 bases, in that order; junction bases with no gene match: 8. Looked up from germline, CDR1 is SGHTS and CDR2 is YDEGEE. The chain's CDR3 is CASSTGTSGSRADTQYF. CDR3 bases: TGTGCCAGCAGCACTGGGACTAGCGGGAGTCGGGCAGATACGCAGTATTTT.

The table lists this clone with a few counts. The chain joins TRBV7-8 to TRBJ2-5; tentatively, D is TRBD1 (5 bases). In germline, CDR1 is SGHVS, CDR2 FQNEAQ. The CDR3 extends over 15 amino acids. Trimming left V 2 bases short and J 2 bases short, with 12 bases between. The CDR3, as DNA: TGTGCCAGCAGCTTATCAAGGGGTAAACAAGAGACCCAGTACTTC. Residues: CASSLSRGKQETQYF.

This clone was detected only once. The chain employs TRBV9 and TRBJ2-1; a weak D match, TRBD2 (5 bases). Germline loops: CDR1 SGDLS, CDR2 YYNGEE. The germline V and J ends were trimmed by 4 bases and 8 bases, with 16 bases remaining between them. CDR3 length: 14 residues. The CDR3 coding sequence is TGTGCCAGCAGCTCCCGGGGTGAGGTCGATGAGCAGTTCTTC. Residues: CASSSRGEVDEQFF.